This is a list of T cell receptor beta chains from one sample in a study of blood T cell repertoires in COVID-19. Clones were sequenced by immunoSEQ multiplex PCR, and TCRdb holds only the in-frame ones, with some missing. The sample consists of 12,000 to 15,000 clones, less than 90% of them appearing once. Sequenced sample: peripheral blood. The receptors were sampled from a man aged 35-49 years with active or convalescent COVID-19. CDR3s include the opening cysteine and the closing phenylalanine or tryptophan. The order of the fields is clone size, CDR3 length, V gene, D gene, J gene, CDR3 DNA, CDR3 protein. D genes are given only for firm matches. Where a row states a size, it is once, few, many or the class of an expanded clone; other rows omit it.

>NA|16|TRBV4-1|NA|TRBJ1-4
TGCGCCAGCAGCCGCCTACTCGGGTCTCCTAATGAAAAACTGTTTTTT
CASSRLLGSPNEKLFF
>NA|12|TRBV13|NA|TRBJ1-1
TGTGCCAGCAGCTTAACAGGGTCTGAAGCTTTCTTT
CASSLTGSEAFF
>NA|14|TRBV11-2|NA|TRBJ2-5
TGTGCCAGCAGCTTTACGGATGGGGGGGAGACCCAGTACTTC
CASSFTDGGETQYF
>NA|16|TRBV5-1|TRBD1|TRBJ1-4
TGCGCCAGCAGCCCCGGGACAGGGATTTTTAATGAAAAACTGTTTTTT
CASSPGTGIFNEKLFF
>NA|13|TRBV3-1/TRBV3-2|NA|TRBJ1-5
TGTGCCAGCAGCCAAGGAACATATCAGCCCCAGCATTTT
CASSQGTYQPQHF
>NA|17|TRBV5-6|TRBD1|TRBJ2-1
TGTGCCAGCAGCTTGATTAAGGGGACAGGGTACTACAATGAGCAGTTCTTC
CASSLIKGTGYYNEQFF
>few|18|TRBV2|TRBD2|TRBJ2-5
TGTGCCAGCAGTGAGGGAAGCGGGGGGGCCTACAGCCAAGAGACCCAGTACTTC
CASSEGSGGAYSQETQYF
>few|14|TRBV7-7|TRBD2|TRBJ2-5
TGTGCTAGCAGCTTAGGCAGCGGGATAGGGACCCAGTACTTC
CASSLGSGIGTQYF
>NA|14|TRBV19|NA|TRBJ2-7
TGTGCCAGTAGTATTCGGGGACAACGATACGAGCAGTACTTC
CASSIRGQRYEQYF
>NA|20|TRBV7-8|NA|TRBJ2-1
TGTGCCAGCAGATCAAGGCAGCCCTTCTCCGGGGGTAGCTCCTACAATGAGCAGTTCTTC
CASRSRQPFSGGSSYNEQFF
>NA|17|TRBV27|TRBD2|TRBJ2-1
TGTGCCAGCAGGATTGCGGGGGGCCAAAGCTCCTACAATGAGCAGTTCTTC
CASRIAGGQSSYNEQFF
>NA|14|TRBV7-9|NA|TRBJ1-1
TGTGCCAGCAGCCCCGTTCAGGGCACCGGCCGGGCTTTCTTT
CASSPVQGTGRAFF
>few|13|TRBV2|NA|TRBJ2-5
TGTGCCAGCACCCCGGGGGAGATGGAGACCCAGTACTTC
CASTPGEMETQYF
>NA|14|TRBV28|TRBD1|TRBJ2-7
TGTGCCAGCAGCAAGGGGGCGAGCTCCTACGAGCAGTACTTC
CASSKGASSYEQYF
>NA|12|TRBV18|NA|TRBJ1-1
TGTGCCAGCTCCCCAAGGACAGAAGAAGCTTTCTTT
CASSPRTEEAFF
>NA|16|TRBV7-6|TRBD2|TRBJ2-3
TGTGCCAGCAGCCCTTATCCGGGGGGGATTGGAGATACGCAGTATTTT
CASSPYPGGIGDTQYF
>NA|13|TRBV4-1|TRBD1|TRBJ2-5
TGCGCCAGCAGCCACCTGGACAGGGGAGATACGTACTTC
CASSHLDRGDTYF
>NA|17|TRBV27|TRBD1|TRBJ2-2
TGTGCCAGCAGTTTAAACACTCTCAGGGGGCGGACCGGGGAGCTGTTTTTT
CASSLNTLRGRTGELFF
>NA|14|TRBV3-1/TRBV3-2|TRBD2|TRBJ2-5
TGTGCCAGCAGCCAACTAGCGGGGGGAAAGACCCAGTACTTC
CASSQLAGGKTQYF
>NA|12|TRBV2|NA|TRBJ1-2
TGTGCCAGCATGTCCCAGGTGATTGGCTACACCTTC
CASMSQVIGYTF
>NA|16|TRBV27|NA|TRBJ1-2
TGTGCCAGCAGCCCCAACCCCACACACACCGTCTATGGCTACACCTTC
CASSPNPTHTVYGYTF
>NA|19|TRBV7-3|TRBD2|TRBJ2-1
TGTGCCAGCAGCTTAACGGGAACAACACTAGCGGGGGGGCTAGGTGAGCAGTTCTTC
CASSLTGTTLAGGLGEQFF
>NA|13|TRBV2|NA|TRBJ2-2
TGTGCCAGCAGAGGACAGTTCACCGGGGAGCTGTTTTTT
CASRGQFTGELFF
>NA|14|TRBV5-5|NA|TRBJ1-6
TGTGCCAGCAGCTTGATTGCGTGGGCGTCACCCCTCCACTTT
CASSLIAWASPLHF
>NA|13|TRBV7-9|NA|TRBJ1-5
TGTGCCAGCAGTAGAGCTAGCAATCAGCCCCAGCATTTT
CASSRASNQPQHF
>few|14|TRBV2|TRBD1|TRBJ1-1
TGTGCCAGCAGTGGACCGACAGGGACCACTGAAGCTTTCTTT
CASSGPTGTTEAFF
>NA|12|TRBV6-5|NA|TRBJ1-2
TGTGCCAGCTCCGGGTCTCGATATGGCTACACCTTC
CASSGSRYGYTF
>NA|13|TRBV4-2|NA|TRBJ1-2
TGTGCCAGCAGCCAAGGGAGGGAGGATGGCTACACCTTC
CASSQGREDGYTF
>NA|14|TRBV2|NA|TRBJ1-2
TGTGCCAGCAGGGCACCGGGAACGAACTATGGCTACACCTTC
CASRAPGTNYGYTF
>NA|13|TRBV11-3|NA|TRBJ2-2
TGTGCCAGCAGCTTCGGACAGATGGGGGAGCTGTTTTTT
CASSFGQMGELFF
>NA|17|TRBV7-9|TRBD1|TRBJ1-1
TGTGCCAGCAGCTTAGATTTATGGGACAGTATGAACACTGAAGCTTTCTTT
CASSLDLWDSMNTEAFF
>NA|16|TRBV6-1|NA|TRBJ1-3
TGTGCCAGCAGTGAACAGGCAGGAAATTTTGGAAACACCATATATTTT
CASSEQAGNFGNTIYF
>NA|13|TRBV2|NA|TRBJ2-7
TGTGCCAGCAGTCTGGCTAGAACCTACGAGCAGTACTTC
CASSLARTYEQYF
>medium-sized|15|TRBV4-1|NA|TRBJ2-5
TGCGCCAGCAGCCAGGAGGAAAGCCCGAGTGAGACCCAGTACTTC
CASSQEESPSETQYF
>NA|15|TRBV5-4|TRBD2|TRBJ2-7
TGTGCCAGCAGCTTGGGGGGCGGGGGATCCTACGAGCAGTACTTC
CASSLGGGGSYEQYF
>NA|20|TRBV3-1/TRBV3-2|NA|TRBJ2-3
TGTGCCAGCAGCCAAGGATATCTGGCGGGCTCCCGCGGCGGGACAGATACGCAGTATTTT
CASSQGYLAGSRGGTDTQYF